Sequencing of this TCR beta chain was carried out in a study of T-cell reconstitution after alpha-beta-depleted transplantation in children. General study points: In some patients, recipient T cells and intrathymic progenitors surviving conditioning explained high day-60 diversity. Reportedly, alpha-beta T cells present about two months post-transplant originated from several hundred expanded clones of graft origin. A year had passed since transplant, and T-cell counts and diversity by then came mostly from newly produced T cells.

The authors prepared the TCRbeta library with unique molecular identifiers. A single record per CDR3 protein comes from TCRdb applying MiXCR to the PCR reads. The table includes 200,000 to 250,000 distinct CDR3 sequences, 9.5% to 13% detected once. This clonotype has a count of ten or more. Its antigen is still unknown. The material was PBMCs, obtained before TCRalphabeta/CD19-depleted stem cell transplant. This receptor was taken from a child younger than two with acute myeloid leukemia, due to receive a stem cell transplant.

The DNA of the CDR3 is TGCAGTGCTAGACTAGCGGGAATCGGGGATACGCAGTATTTT. Amino acid sequence: CSARLAGIGDTQYF. V gene TRBV20-1 combines with J gene TRBJ2-3, with 9 bases lining up with TRBD2. V was clipped by 2 bases and J by 6 bases; unmatched bases: 6. Germline assignment: CDR1 DFQATT and CDR2 SNEGSKA (reference sequence). The CDR3 covers 14 residues.